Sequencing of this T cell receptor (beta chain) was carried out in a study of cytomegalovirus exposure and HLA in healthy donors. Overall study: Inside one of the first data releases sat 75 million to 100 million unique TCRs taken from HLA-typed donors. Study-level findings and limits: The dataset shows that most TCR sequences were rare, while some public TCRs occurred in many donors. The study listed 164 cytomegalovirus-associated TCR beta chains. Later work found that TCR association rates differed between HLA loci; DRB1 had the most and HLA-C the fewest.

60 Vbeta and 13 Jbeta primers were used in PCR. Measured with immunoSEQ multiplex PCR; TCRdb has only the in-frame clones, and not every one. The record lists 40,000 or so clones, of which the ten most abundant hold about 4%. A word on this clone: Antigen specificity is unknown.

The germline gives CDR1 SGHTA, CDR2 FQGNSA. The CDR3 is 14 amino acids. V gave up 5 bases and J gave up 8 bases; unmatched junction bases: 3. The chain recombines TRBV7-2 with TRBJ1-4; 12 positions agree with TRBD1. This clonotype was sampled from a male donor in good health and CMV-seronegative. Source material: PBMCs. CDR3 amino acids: CASSGTGGPEKLFF. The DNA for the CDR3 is TGTGCCAGCAGCGGGACAGGGGGCCCCGAAAAACTGTTTTTT. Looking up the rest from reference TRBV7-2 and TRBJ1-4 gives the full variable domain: GAGVSQSPSNKVTEKGKDVELRCDPISGHTALYWYRQSLGQGLEFLIYFQGNSAPDKSGLPSDRFSAERTGGSVSTLTIQRTQQEDSAVYLCASSGTGGPEKLFFGSGTQLSVL.